This TCR beta chain derives from a study of blood T cell repertoires in COVID-19. Per the original data handling: Reference gene primers were amplified, and this amplification served to estimate nucleated cell counts. Profiled with immunoSEQ multiplex PCR; TCRdb holds only in-frame clones, not every one. V, J and clone size derive from that table, while D and trimming were established from the DNA sequence. Seen here are roughly 230,000 clones, around 85% observed once, and the top ten hold 4.5% to 5.5%. Seattle enrolled patients during active infection and tracked them longitudinally. The CDR3 contains 13 residues. Deletions cut 6 bases from V and 7 bases from J, with 10 bases between. The V gene's germline CDR1 is MDHEN and CDR2 SYDVKM. This clone was counted a few times.

The source is a man in his forties or fifties with COVID-19, enrolled during active disease. Source material: peripheral blood. The chain is built from TRBV28 and TRBJ1-6, with unresolved D. CDR3 nucleotides: TGTGCCAGCAGGTCGCAGTTGAATTCACCCCTCCACTTT. It yields the protein CASRSQLNSPLHF.